Below, 29 T cell receptor beta chains from the same sample are listed, as sequenced in a study of human T cells and chemical hapten exposure. In TCRdb, the RACE reads were re-called with MiXCR into one record per CDR3 protein. Among around 380,000 distinct CDR3 sequences, 4% to 5.5% were seen once, and the ten largest hold 2% to 2.5%. Time point given: patch test 1, 2 weeks after DPC sensitization. The treatment was: therapeutic diphenylcyclopropenone sensitization with weekly scalp DPC. The starting material was whole blood, obtained in connection with sensitization to the hapten diphenylcyclopropenone (DPC). All receptors derive from a woman between 45 and 65 years old with alopecia areata. Some clones in this sample may be carry-over from other donors' samples.

This rearrangement joins TRBV5-1 to TRBJ2-5, with 7 bases aligning to TRBD1. Germline CDR1 SGHRS, CDR2 YFSETQ. Trimming took 3 bases from V and 4 from J; bases not matched to a gene: 9. The CDR3 totals 15 residues. The CDR3 sequence: CASSSAQGSAETQYF. In DNA form, the CDR3 reads TGCGCCAGCAGCTCGGCACAGGGGTCGGCAGAGACCCAGTACTTC.

In this sample, this clonotype turned up many times. The DNA of the CDR3 is TGTGCCTGGAGTGTGGCAGGGGGGAATCAGCCCCAGCATTTT. It encodes CAWSVAGGNQPQHF. The rearrangement joins TRBV30 to TRBJ1-5, with 7 nucleotides matching TRBD1. The CDR3 length is 14 residues. V was clipped by 0 bases and J by 4 bases; unmatched bases: 3. CDR1 and CDR2 from the germline V gene are GTSNPN and SVGIG (reference sequence).

Concerning this clonotype itself: Because the CDR3 is missing its conserved closing phenylalanine or tryptophan, this is likely a read error. The V gene is TRBV6-6, the J gene TRBJ2-5, with D possibly being TRBD1 or TRBD2 (5 bases each). The germline gives CDR1 MNHNY, CDR2 SVGAGI (reference sequence). The V and J ends lost 10 bases and 1 base respectively, with 16 bases between them. The CDR3 runs to 14 residues. The chain's CDR3 is CATLPGPSQETQYS. The CDR3 DNA is TGTGCCACCCTCCCGGGACCGAGCCAAGAGACCCAGTACTCC.

This clonotype was found a few times. The gene calls are TRBV12-3 or TRBV12-4 and TRBJ1-2, with 12 bases aligning to TRBD1. CDR3 length: 15 amino acids. The junction had 5 bases not matched to a gene; V was cut back by 1 base and J by 8 bases. CDR3 nucleotides: TGTGCCAGCAGTTTAGTCGGGACAGGGGGCAACGGCTACACCTTC. It yields the protein CASSLVGTGGNGYTF.

This clonotype was found many times. The chain links TRBV29-1 to TRBJ2-3; 11 nucleotides match TRBD1. V shed 5 bases, J shed 5 bases, and the junction held 6 bases outside the gene matches. From germline, CDR1 is SQVTM and CDR2 ANQGSEA. CDR3 length: 14 residues. CDR3 DNA sequence: TGCAGCGTTTTGGACAGGGGGCGTTTAGATACGCAGTATTTT. It yields the protein CSVLDRGRLDTQYF.

The chain joins TRBV4-1 to TRBJ2-2; 8 positions agree with TRBD2. CDR1 and CDR2 from the germline V gene are MGHRA and YSYEKL. The V segment lost 0 bases and the J segment 2 bases; nucleotides outside the gene matches: 8. The CDR3 sequence is 18 residues long. CDR3 residues: CASSQDRASGSNTGELFF. The CDR3 DNA sequence: TGCGCCAGCAGCCAAGATCGGGCTAGCGGGTCCAACACCGGGGAGCTGTTTTTT.

This clonotype was counted ten times or more. The chain has TRBV6-6 and TRBJ2-5; D possibly corresponds to TRBD2 (5 bases). This CDR3 is 13 amino acids long. The V and J ends lost 3 bases and 2 bases respectively, with 7 bases between them. Germline CDR1 reads MNHNY; CDR2 reads SVGAGI (reference sequence). The CDR3 here is CASSYGGQETQYF. In DNA, the CDR3 is TGTGCCAGCAGTTATGGAGGACAAGAGACCCAGTACTTC.

CDR3 amino acids: CASSYGLYNEQFF. CDR3 DNA: TGTGCCAGCAGTTACGGACTTTACAATGAGCAGTTCTTC. V is TRBV6-5 and J is TRBJ2-1; D perhaps matches TRBD2 (5 bases). The CDR3 is made up of 13 amino acids. Per germline, CDR1 MNHEY and CDR2 SVGAGI. Trimming removed 2 bases at V and 4 bases at J, with 6 bases between.

This clonotype was found many times. The chain uses TRBV18 and TRBJ2-5; maybe TRBD1 (7 bases). V was cut by 3 bases and J by 4 bases, with 15 bases left in between. This CDR3 region has 15 residues. Germline CDR1 is KGHSH and CDR2 is LQKENI. In DNA, the CDR3 is TGTGCCAGCTCACCTCCACAGGGGCGGGGAGAGACCCAGTACTTC. Amino acid sequence: CASSPPQGRGETQYF.

In this sample, this clonotype turned up many times. J is TRBJ2-7 and V is TRBV28; 10 bases fit TRBD1. V trimming: 6 bases; J trimming: 1 base; junction bases outside the gene matches: 6. CDR3 length equals 15 residues. Germline V gene lookup returns CDR1 MDHEN and CDR2 SYDVKM. CDR3 region: CASSSLGQGSYEQYF. The CDR3 DNA reads as TGTGCCAGCAGCAGCTTGGGACAGGGGTCCTACGAGCAGTACTTC.

This clonotype was seen many times. This chain links TRBV28 with TRBJ2-1; maybe TRBD2 (5 bases). This CDR3 region has 14 residues. CDR1 is MDHEN and CDR2 is SYDVKM in the germline V gene. Trimming shortened V by 3 bases and J by 1 base, and 7 bases separated the two germline ends. As DNA, the CDR3 is TGTGCCAGCAGTTTGACGGGATCCTACAATGAGCAGTTCTTC. Its translation is CASSLTGSYNEQFF.

In this sample, this clonotype turned up many times. The V call is TRBV9, the J call TRBJ2-1; the match to TRBD1 covers 8 bases. CDR1 is SGDLS and CDR2 is YYNGEE in the germline V gene. Trimming took 4 bases from V and 9 from J; bases not matched to a gene: 9. There are 14 residues in the CDR3. CDR3 coding DNA: TGTGCCAGCAGCTCCCAGGGGGCGAATGGTGAGCAGTTCTTC. Amino acid sequence: CASSSQGANGEQFF.

This clonotype was seen many times. The chain joins TRBV29-1 to TRBJ2-1; the match to TRBD2 covers 7 bases. The CDR3 consists of 12 residues. With V trimmed by 3 bases and J by 9 bases, 5 bases remained unmatched. The V gene's germline CDR1 is SQVTM and CDR2 ANQGSEA. CDR3 sequence (DNA): TGCAGCGTTGATAGCGGGTTAGGTGAGCAGTTCTTC. Protein product: CSVDSGLGEQFF.

The V and J genes are TRBV29-1 and TRBJ2-5, with D uncertain. Germline CDR1 SQVTM, CDR2 ANQGSEA. CDR3 length: 12 amino acids. With 2 bases removed from V and 2 bases from J, the gap between germline ends came to 6 bases. The chain's CDR3 is CSVEYGQETQYF. DNA of the CDR3: TGCAGCGTTGAATACGGGCAAGAGACCCAGTACTTC. The full variable domain, in which reference TRBV29-1 and TRBJ2-5 provide the parts outside the CDR3, is SAVISQKPSRDICQRGTSLTIQCQVDSQVTMMFWYRQQPGQSLTLIATANQGSEATYESGFVIDKFPISRPNLTFSTLTVSNMSPEDSSIYLCSVEYGQETQYFGPGTRLLVL.

This clonotype was seen once. A read error may be the cause here, since a much bigger clone is one base away. The genes are TRBV28 and TRBJ2-7; possible D gene TRBD2, 5 bases. V was cut by 5 bases and J by 3 bases, with 14 bases left in between. There are 14 residues in the CDR3. Germline CDR1 MDHEN, CDR2 SYDVKM. This chain's CDR3 is CASSPSDWFYEQYF. CDR3 in DNA: TGTGCCAGCAGTCCCTCGGACTGGTTCTACGAGCAGTACTTC.

This clonotype showed up many times. The chain combines TRBV10-3 with TRBJ2-6; 8 bases match TRBD1. Germline CDR1 reads ENHRY; CDR2 reads SYGVKD. CDR3 length: 15 residues. V was clipped by 8 bases and J by 0 bases; unmatched bases: 3. CDR3 nucleotides: TGTGCCATCGGACAGGGCTTCTCTGGGGCCAACGTCCTGACTTTC. This codes for CAIGQGFSGANVLTF.

In its sample, this clonotype was seen many times. The rearrangement links TRBV18 to TRBJ1-1, with D possibly TRBD1 on 6 matching bases. The V and J ends lost 3 bases and 4 bases respectively, with 15 bases between them. The V gene's germline CDR1 is KGHSH and CDR2 LQKENI. This CDR3 comprises 15 residues. CDR3 bases: TGTGCCAGCTCACCCCGACAGGTCGAGGGCACTGAAGCTTTCTTT. It is translated as CASSPRQVEGTEAFF. The complete variable domain, with remaining parts taken from reference TRBV18 and TRBJ1-1, reads NAGVMQNPRHLVRRRGQEARLRCSPMKGHSHVYWYRQLPEEGLKFMVYLQKENIIDESGMPKERFSAEFPKEGPSILRIQQVVRGDSAAYFCASSPRQVEGTEAFFGQGTRLTVV.

This clonotype was observed at least ten times. This chain uses TRBV12-3 or TRBV12-4 with TRBJ1-2, with 7 bases that match TRBD1. The CDR3 has 13 amino acids. Germline trimming cut 4 bases from V and 8 bases from J; bases unmatched to any gene: 7. The CDR3 region has the DNA TGTGCCAGCAGTTCTCAAACGGACAGGGGCTACACCTTC. Residues: CASSSQTDRGYTF.

In its sample, this clonotype was seen a few times. The genes are TRBV12-3 or TRBV12-4 and TRBJ2-3; TRBD1 matches at 7 bases. The CDR3 length is 15 residues. V shed 5 bases and J 0 bases; nucleotides not matched to a gene: 5. CDR3: CASSLRDSSTDTQYF. The CDR3 bases are TGTGCCAGCAGTCTCCGGGACAGTAGCACAGATACGCAGTATTTT.

There are a few counts of this clonotype. This chain uses TRBV30 with TRBJ1-1, with D uncertain. This CDR3 has 15 amino acids. Trimming shortened V by 1 base and J by 2 bases, and 14 bases separated the two germline ends. CDR1 is GTSNPN and CDR2 is SVGIG in the germline V gene (reference sequence). The CDR3 protein is CAWSGAVPGNTEAFF. The CDR3 nucleotides are TGTGCCTGGAGTGGGGCAGTCCCCGGCAACACTGAAGCTTTCTTT. Variable domain in full (rest from reference TRBV30 and TRBJ1-1): SQTIHQWPATLVQPVGSPLSLECTVEGTSNPNLYWYRQAAGRGLQLLFYSVGIGQISSEVPQNLSASRPQDRQFILSSKKLLLSDSGFYLCAWSGAVPGNTEAFFGQGTRLTVV.

The sample holds many counts of this clonotype. The chain links TRBV7-9 to TRBJ2-2; tentative D call: TRBD1 (6 bases). Trimming took off 2 bases at V and 6 bases at J, with 13 bases between the two ends. The CDR3 is 15 residues long. The V gene's germline CDR1 is SEHNR and CDR2 FQNEAQ (reference sequence). The CDR3 protein is CASSLNQGLAGELFF. As DNA, the CDR3 is TGTGCCAGCAGCTTAAATCAGGGGTTGGCCGGGGAGCTGTTTTTT.

This clonotype appeared many times. This chain connects TRBV6-6 to TRBJ1-2; D is perhaps TRBD1 (6 bases). V lost 7 bases to trimming and J lost 6 bases, with 21 bases between them. Germline V gives CDR1 MNHNY, CDR2 SVGAGI (reference sequence). This CDR3 region has 15 residues. The CDR3 region is CASTLITGSQDGYTF. The CDR3 coding sequence is TGTGCCAGCACCCTCATTACAGGGTCGCAGGATGGCTACACCTTC.

The chain recombines TRBV20-1 with TRBJ1-1, with D tentatively TRBD1 (5 bases). In germline, CDR1 is DFQATT, CDR2 SNEGSKA (reference sequence). The CDR3 loop spans 14 amino acids. The V and J ends lost 3 bases and 1 base respectively, with 12 bases between them. The DNA of the CDR3 is TGCAGTGCTAGGTCAGGGTTGGGGAACACTGAAGCTTTCTTT. Translation: CSARSGLGNTEAFF.

This clonotype was counted at least ten times. The chain links TRBV5-1 to TRBJ1-2; D is unresolved. The germline V gene encodes CDR1 SGHRS and CDR2 YFSETQ. Trimming stripped 0 bases from V and 2 bases from J, with 8 bases between. The CDR3 is 14 amino acids. The CDR3 sequence: CASSLEPGNYGYTF. CDR3 nucleotide sequence: TGCGCCAGCAGCTTGGAGCCGGGGAACTATGGCTACACCTTC.

This clonotype was seen a handful of times. This chain connects TRBV28 to TRBJ2-1; 9 nucleotides match TRBD2. Trimming removed 4 bases from V and 8 bases from J; junction bases left unmatched: 6. The CDR3 length is 14 residues. The germline V gene has CDR1 MDHEN and CDR2 SYDVKM. The chain's CDR3 is CASSSLSGGYEQFF. In DNA, the CDR3 is TGTGCCAGCAGTTCCCTTAGCGGGGGCTATGAGCAGTTCTTC.

This clonotype was seen a handful of times. The chain combines TRBV20-1 with TRBJ1-1; D remains unclear. Germline values: CDR1 DFQATT, CDR2 SNEGSKA (reference sequence). CDR3 length: 13 residues. The V gene lost 6 bases and the J gene lost 0 bases, with 11 bases spanning the gap. CDR3 nucleotides: TGCAGTGCCCCCCCGAGCATGAACACTGAAGCTTTCTTT. It specifies CSAPPSMNTEAFF.

The rearrangement uses TRBV5-1 and TRBJ1-1; the D gene is possibly TRBD1 (6 bases). V shed 4 bases and J shed 3 bases, with 16 bases lying between them. The CDR3 is 15 residues long. In germline, CDR1 is SGHRS, CDR2 YFSETQ. CDR3 protein: CASSITGIGDTEAFF. The CDR3 DNA reads as TGCGCCAGCAGCATAACAGGGATCGGGGACACTGAAGCTTTCTTT.

This clonotype was observed at least ten times. This chain joins TRBV5-1 and TRBJ2-1, with TRBD2 matching 8 bases. From germline, CDR1 is SGHRS and CDR2 YFSETQ. V trimming: 0 bases; J trimming: 5 bases; junction bases outside the gene matches: 13. The CDR3 length is 18 residues. CDR3 DNA sequence: TGCGCCAGCAGCTTGGTAACAGCGGGAGCCTCAATCCACAATGAGCAGTTCTTC. This encodes CASSLVTAGASIHNEQFF.

Ten or more counts support this clonotype. The chain is built from TRBV20-1 and TRBJ2-3; a possible D gene is TRBD2 (5 bases). CDR1 DFQATT and CDR2 SNEGSKA come from the germline V gene (reference sequence). The CDR3 is made up of 15 amino acids. The V gene lost 0 bases and the J gene lost 0 bases, with 10 bases spanning the gap. The CDR3 loop reads CSARDDAGSTDTQYF. In nucleotides, the CDR3 is TGCAGTGCTAGAGATGATGCGGGTAGCACAGATACGCAGTATTTT.